One sample yielded the 20 T cell receptor beta chains listed below, sequenced in a study of cytomegalovirus exposure and HLA in healthy donors. In the PCR, 60 Vbeta and 13 Jbeta primers were used. The data were produced by immunoSEQ multiplex PCR, yet TCRdb's version contains in-frame clones alone and is incomplete. The sample contains about 180,000 clones, 75% to 85% of which appear only once. The specimen was PBMCs. Receptors were obtained from a woman under 30 in good health and CMV-seropositive.

The chain uses TRBV6-5 and TRBJ2-5; 7 nucleotides align to TRBD1. With the DNA end fitting TRBJ2-7 better, the J assignment may be wrong. The CDR3 has 13 residues. The germline V gene encodes CDR1 MNHEY and CDR2 SVGAGI. The CDR3 region is CASSLRQGPEQYF. In DNA form, the CDR3 reads TGTGCCAGCAGTCTAAGACAGGGCCCCGAGCAGTACTTC.

The V gene is TRBV5-1, the J gene TRBJ2-7; 9 positions agree with TRBD2. V gave up 6 bases and J gave up 0 bases; unmatched junction bases: 7. The CDR3 length is 15 residues. Germline lookup yields CDR1 SGHRS and CDR2 YFSETQ. This CDR3 is CASNRLAGISYEQYF. CDR3 sequence (DNA): TGCGCCAGCAACCGGCTAGCGGGAATCTCCTACGAGCAGTACTTC.

The chain combines TRBV29-1 with TRBJ1-1; 11 nucleotides match TRBD1. V trimming: 7 bases; J trimming: 1 base; junction bases outside the gene matches: 2. This CDR3 contains 13 residues. CDR1 SQVTM and CDR2 ANQGSEA come from the germline V gene. This CDR3 reads CSGGQGANTEAFF. CDR3 bases: TGCAGCGGTGGACAGGGGGCGAACACTGAAGCTTTCTTT.

The V call is TRBV29-1, the J call TRBJ1-1; D may be TRBD1 (6 bases). The germline V gene has CDR1 SQVTM and CDR2 ANQGSEA. The CDR3 is 14 amino acids. Trimming took 7 bases from V and 4 from J, leaving 19 bases between them. In DNA form, the CDR3 reads TGCAGCGCCGTCGAGGGGGAGATGGGCACTGAAGCTTTCTTT. Translating it yields CSAVEGEMGTEAFF.

The chain combines TRBV11-3 with TRBJ2-1; TRBD1 aligns across 8 bases. CDR1 and CDR2 (germline): SGHNT, YENEEA. The CDR3 sequence is 17 residues long. V was pared by 2 bases and J by 3 bases, with 9 bases of the junction left unmatched. CDR3 amino acids: CASSLPDRVLVYNEQFF. CDR3 nucleotide sequence: TGTGCCAGCAGCTTACCGGACAGGGTACTGGTCTACAATGAGCAGTTCTTC.

The chain couples TRBV28 to TRBJ2-2; 7 bases line up with TRBD2. CDR3 length equals 16 residues. Germline loops: CDR1 MDHEN, CDR2 SYDVKM. With V trimmed by 5 bases and J by 1 base, 7 bases remained unmatched. In nucleotides, the CDR3 is TGTGCCAGCAGTGGGTCTGGCGGGGGGAACACCGGGGAGCTGTTTTTT. Translation: CASSGSGGGNTGELFF. Looking up the rest from reference TRBV28 and TRBJ2-2 gives the full variable domain: DVKVTQSSRYLVKRTGEKVFLECVQDMDHENMFWYRQDPGLGLRLIYFSYDVKMKEKGDIPEGYSVSREKKERFSLILESASTNQTSMYLCASSGSGGGNTGELFFGEGSRLTVL.

V is TRBV7-9 and J is TRBJ2-5; D not resolved. V shed 1 base and J shed 3 bases, with 6 bases lying between them. This CDR3 contains 13 residues. From germline, CDR1 is SEHNR and CDR2 FQNEAQ (reference sequence). The CDR3 DNA reads TGTGCCAGCAGCTTAGTCAGTGAAGAGACCCAGTACTTC. The encoded protein is CASSLVSEETQYF. Based on the CDR3 plus reference TRBV7-9 and TRBJ2-5, the full variable domain is DTGVSQNPRHKITKRGQNVTFRCDPISEHNRLYWYRQTLGQGPEFLTYFQNEAQLEKSRLLSDRFSAERPKGSFSTLEIQRTEQGDSAMYLCASSLVSEETQYFGPGTRLLVL.

The chain recombines TRBV5-6 with TRBJ2-5; 8 bases are a match to TRBD2. CDR3 length: 16 amino acids. Germline V gives CDR1 SGHDT, CDR2 YYEEEE. V dropped 2 bases and J dropped 5; count of bases not matched to a gene: 11. CDR3 protein: CASSFETTSVVETQYF. In nucleotides, the CDR3 is TGTGCCAGCAGCTTCGAGACGACTAGCGTCGTGGAGACCCAGTACTTC.

Only a few counts were recorded for this clone. The chain couples TRBV6-1 to TRBJ2-7; TRBD1 matches at 11 bases. With V trimmed by 2 bases and J by 4 bases, 4 bases remained unmatched. Germline V CDR1 and CDR2: MNHNS, SASEGT. The CDR3 runs to 15 residues. Here the CDR3 reads CASSESGTGGYEQYF. In DNA form, the CDR3 reads TGTGCCAGCAGTGAATCGGGGACAGGGGGGTACGAGCAGTACTTC.

The rearrangement joins TRBV27 to TRBJ1-6; the match to TRBD1 covers 11 bases. This CDR3 comprises 18 residues. Germline CDR1 reads MNHEY; CDR2 reads SMNVEV (reference sequence). The ends lost 4 bases at V and 7 bases at J; junction bases unmatched: 12. CDR3 residues: CASSYTGTGGMWNSPLHF. Written as DNA, the CDR3 is TGTGCCAGCAGTTATACCGGGACAGGGGGTATGTGGAATTCACCCCTCCACTTT.

The rearrangement joins TRBV12-5 to TRBJ1-2; 7 nucleotides agree with TRBD1. J was trimmed by 8 bases and V by 0 bases; bases with no gene match: 6. CDR3 length: 14 amino acids. The germline gives CDR1 LGHNT, CDR2 FRNRAP. In nucleotides, the CDR3 is TGTGCTAGTGGTTTGGTAACAGGGGCTGGAGGCTACACCTTC. Translating gives CASGLVTGAGGYTF. Supplemented by reference TRBV12-5 and TRBJ1-2, the full variable domain reads DARVTQTPRHKVTEMGQEVTMRCQPILGHNTVFWYRQTMMQGLELLAYFRNRAPLDDSGMPKDRFSAEMPDATLATLKIQPSEPRDSAVYFCASGLVTGAGGYTFGSGTRLTVV.

For this clone: An end of the junction does not agree with germline; a read error may underlie this. The J gene is TRBJ1-1, the V gene TRBV9; no definite D call. The CDR3 totals 11 residues. Germline assignment: CDR1 SGDLS and CDR2 YYNGEE. CDR3 nucleotides: TGTGCCAGCAGCGTAGCAGGTTTGGCAGTCTTT. Its translation: CASSVAGLAVF.

The rearrangement uses TRBV7-9 and TRBJ2-3; D gene unclear. CDR1 SEHNR and CDR2 FQNEAQ come from the germline V gene (reference sequence). There are 16 residues in the CDR3. Between the trimmed V and J ends, which lost 1 base and 3 bases, there was a span of 14 bases. This CDR3 reads CASSLGRWFRTDTQYF. The CDR3 DNA reads TGTGCCAGCAGCTTAGGCAGGTGGTTTCGGACAGATACGCAGTATTTT.

The chain uses TRBV6-1 and TRBJ1-1; D uncertain. CDR1 and CDR2 from the germline V gene are MNHNS and SASEGT. With 4 bases removed from V and 6 bases from J, the gap between germline ends came to 12 bases. The CDR3 contains 13 residues. In DNA form, the CDR3 reads TGTGCCAGCAGTGCGAGGAGATTTGCTGAAGCTTTCTTT. It specifies CASSARRFAEAFF.

V is TRBV10-3 and J is TRBJ1-1, with 9 bases matching TRBD1. With 4 bases clipped from V and 5 bases from J, the junction kept 5 bases outside the gene matches. The CDR3 consists of 14 residues. The germline CDR1 and CDR2 sequences are ENHRY and SYGVKD. The CDR3 loop reads CAISGGTGKTEAFF. For the CDR3, the DNA is TGTGCCATCAGTGGTGGGACAGGGAAGACTGAAGCTTTCTTT.

V is TRBV19 and J is TRBJ1-3; D remains ambiguous. The CDR3 extends over 12 amino acids. Per the germline V gene, CDR1 is LNHDA and CDR2 is SQIVND (reference sequence). V dropped 9 bases and J dropped 0 bases, with 6 bases sitting between them. DNA for the CDR3: TGTGCCAGCGTCAGCTCTGGAAACACCATATATTTT. As protein: CASVSSGNTIYF.

This clone has a single count. This sequence joins TRBV27 and TRBJ2-2; 7 bases align to TRBD2. Germline trimming cut 5 bases from V and 7 bases from J; bases unmatched to any gene: 10. Germline CDR1 is MNHEY and CDR2 is SMNVEV (reference sequence). The CDR3 is made up of 15 amino acids. The CDR3 here is CASSPSGIKGGELFF. The DNA for the CDR3 is TGTGCCAGCAGTCCTAGCGGAATAAAGGGCGGGGAGCTGTTTTTT.

V is TRBV5-1 and J is TRBJ2-7; possibly TRBD2 for D (5 bases). The CDR3 runs to 11 residues. Per the germline V gene, CDR1 is SGHRS and CDR2 is YFSETQ. Between the trimmed V and J ends, which lost 0 bases and 7 bases, there was a span of 5 bases. Here the CDR3 DNA reads TGCGCCAGCAGCTTGGGAGGGGAGCAGTACTTC. Its translation: CASSLGGEQYF.

The chain uses TRBV28 and TRBJ1-1; the D is unclear. V was shortened by 5 bases and J by 5 bases, with 15 bases between the two germline ends. This CDR3 is built from 14 residues. Germline V CDR1 and CDR2: MDHEN, SYDVKM. The DNA for the CDR3 is TGTGCCAGCAGTGCCCCTTCTCCGGGTACTGAAGCTTTCTTT. Its translation: CASSAPSPGTEAFF.

The V call is TRBV13, the J call TRBJ1-2; weak D call: TRBD1 (6 bases). From germline, CDR1 is PRHDT and CDR2 FYEKMQ (reference sequence). The germline V and J ends were trimmed by 5 bases and 6 bases, with 16 bases remaining between them. There are 14 residues in the CDR3. The CDR3 DNA reads TGTGCCAGCAGCCCAAGGACAGTTTTCCATGGCTACACCTTC. It encodes CASSPRTVFHGYTF.